This TCR beta chain was profiled in a study of beta chain features in type 1 diabetes. Expressed TCRB transcripts were sequenced because the entire RNA isolate underwent reverse transcription. Sequenced by immunoSEQ multiplex PCR; TCRdb stores in-frame clones only, minus some. Of over 500,000 clones listed, less than 20% are singletons. A single heparinised draw of approximately 100 mL on average was taken per donor. There are 19 residues in the CDR3. Sequences were obtained from naive CD4+ T cells from blood. The chain couples TRBV21-1 to TRBJ2-7; the table's D gene call, TRBD1, was not cross checked with the DNA. TRBV21-1 is a documented pseudogene. The clonotype comes from a man aged 18 to 35 in good health. As DNA, the CDR3 is TGTGCCAGCAATCCTCTGGGGGGACAGGGGGACCCGAACCTCCACGAGCAGTACTTC. Amino acid sequence: CASNPLGGQGDPNLHEQYF.